The 17 T cell receptor beta chains presented below share a single source sample, sequenced in a study of blood T cell repertoires in COVID-19 (dated by TCRdb to between 2020 and 2021). Library prep was done by the immunoSEQ multiplex PCR assay. Entries here come from immuneACCESS through TCRdb and include only in-frame sequences with V and J called. Some clones fail to appear in such tables; in the studies checked, an unresolved V gene covers under half of the shortfall, and the cause of the remainder is unknown. The sample has 490,000 or so clones on record, around 89% of them singletons. The ten largest account for 1.8% of the sample. Sequenced sample: PBMCs or T cells enriched from blood (not recorded which). Receptors were obtained from a woman in her thirties or forties who had recovered from COVID-19.

The chain couples TRBV25-1 to TRBJ2-2, with TRBD1 matching 8 bases. Germline lookup yields CDR1 MGHDK and CDR2 SYGVNS. The junction had 9 bases not matched to a gene; V was cut back by 8 bases and J by 4 bases. The CDR3 runs 15 residues. The CDR3 spells CASDGTGGLTGELFF. The DNA of the CDR3 is TGTGCCAGCGATGGGACAGGAGGGCTCACCGGGGAGCTGTTTTTT.

V usage is TRBV27 and J usage is TRBJ2-3; 7 bases fit TRBD2. Germline-derived CDR1 and CDR2 are MNHEY and SMNVEV (reference sequence). Unmatched junction bases numbered 5, after V lost 6 bases and J lost 2 bases. The CDR3 consists of 14 residues. The CDR3: CASSPGLNTDTQYF. In DNA form, the CDR3 reads TGTGCCAGCAGCCCGGGACTAAACACAGATACGCAGTATTTT.

The rearrangement uses TRBV27 and TRBJ1-1; the D is unclear. V shed 5 bases and J shed 2 bases, with 12 bases lying between them. Germline assignment: CDR1 MNHEY and CDR2 SMNVEV (reference sequence). This CDR3 has 14 amino acids. The CDR3 sequence is CASSPYGVNTEAFF. The CDR3 DNA sequence: TGTGCCAGCAGTCCATACGGGGTCAACACTGAAGCTTTCTTT.

In DNA form, the CDR3 reads TGTGCCAGCACTGACAGTGACAATGAGCAGTTCTTC. This codes for CASTDSDNEQFF. This chain uses TRBV7-9 with TRBJ2-1; D might be TRBD1 (5 bases). The length of the CDR3 is 12 residues. From germline, CDR1 is SEHNR and CDR2 FQNEAQ (reference sequence). V was shortened by 7 bases and J by 5 bases, with 9 bases between the two germline ends.

Concerning this clone itself: Other DNA sequences in the same sample also yield this CDR3. V usage is TRBV7-2 and J usage is TRBJ2-2; a possible D gene is TRBD2 (6 bases). The CDR3 totals 15 residues. With 2 bases removed from V and 2 bases from J, the gap between germline ends came to 9 bases. From germline, CDR1 is SGHTA and CDR2 FQGNSA. The chain's CDR3 is CASSLFSGNTGELFF. CDR3 in DNA: TGTGCCAGCAGCTTATTTAGCGGAAACACCGGGGAGCTGTTTTTT.

V gene TRBV7-9 combines with J gene TRBJ1-2, with no clear D. Per germline, CDR1 SEHNR and CDR2 FQNEAQ (reference sequence). The V end was cut by 5 bases, the J end by 8 bases, with 12 bases between. The CDR3 consists of 12 residues. CDR3 coding DNA: TGTGCCAGCAGCCCGCCCAACCTAGGCTACACCTTC. It yields the protein CASSPPNLGYTF. Complete variable domain (other parts from reference TRBV7-9 and TRBJ1-2): DTGVSQNPRHKITKRGQNVTFRCDPISEHNRLYWYRQTLGQGPEFLTYFQNEAQLEKSRLLSDRFSAERPKGSFSTLEIQRTEQGDSAMYLCASSPPNLGYTFGSGTRLTVV.

V is TRBV6-2 or TRBV6-3 and J is TRBJ2-1; TRBD2 aligns across 9 bases. The CDR3 is 17 amino acids. Looked up from germline, CDR1 is MNHEY and CDR2 is SVGEGT. V lost 2 bases to trimming and J lost 5 bases; unmatched junction nucleotides: 10. CDR3 protein: CASSYDQSSGIHNEQFF. The DNA for the CDR3 is TGTGCCAGCAGTTACGACCAATCTAGCGGGATTCACAATGAGCAGTTCTTC.

The CDR3 region is CSVVGGTQETQYF. The CDR3, as DNA: TGCAGCGTTGTAGGCGGAACTCAAGAGACCCAGTACTTC. This chain uses TRBV29-1 with TRBJ2-5; D unclear. The V and J ends lost 4 bases and 2 bases respectively, with 11 bases between them. The germline gives CDR1 SQVTM, CDR2 ANQGSEA. The CDR3 spans 13 residues. Full variable domain (missing parts from reference TRBV29-1 and TRBJ2-5): SAVISQKPSRDICQRGTSLTIQCQVDSQVTMMFWYRQQPGQSLTLIATANQGSEATYESGFVIDKFPISRPNLTFSTLTVSNMSPEDSSIYLCSVVGGTQETQYFGPGTRLLVL.

This chain joins TRBV24-1 and TRBJ1-2; D remains unclear. CDR1 and CDR2 from the germline V gene are KGHDR and SFDVKD. V was cut by 4 bases and J by 3 bases, with 5 bases left in between. The CDR3 totals 12 residues. The CDR3 region has the DNA TGTGCCACCAGTGACCCAGACTATGGCTACACCTTC. It yields the protein CATSDPDYGYTF.

This clone occurred once. The genes are TRBV12-5 and TRBJ2-5; TRBD1 matches at 7 bases. The CDR3 has 13 amino acids. The J segment lost 4 bases and the V segment lost 10 bases, leaving 9 bases of the junction unmatched. Germline lookup yields CDR1 LGHNT and CDR2 FRNRAP. The CDR3 region is CATKKPGGETQYF. The CDR3 DNA sequence: TGTGCTACAAAGAAGCCAGGGGGAGAGACCCAGTACTTC.

V and J are TRBV5-6 and TRBJ1-1; D is possibly TRBD1 (5 bases). The length of the CDR3 is 13 residues. Germline CDR1 is SGHDT and CDR2 is YYEEEE. V was trimmed by 4 bases and J by 4 bases, leaving 11 bases between them. The CDR3 sequence is CASSPRGITEAFF. The CDR3, as DNA: TGTGCCAGCAGCCCGCGGGGGATCACTGAAGCTTTCTTT.

The rearrangement joins TRBV2 to TRBJ1-2, with 9 positions matching TRBD1. Germline V gene sequence: CDR1 SNHLY, CDR2 FYNNEI. This CDR3 region has 14 residues. With 6 bases clipped from V and 8 bases from J, the junction kept 10 bases outside the gene matches. CDR3 nucleotides: TGTGCCAGCAGCGCCCTAGGGACAGGGAAAGGCTACACCTTC. It is translated as CASSALGTGKGYTF.

Only one count was recorded for this clone. V usage is TRBV6-5 and J usage is TRBJ2-1; 8 bases map to TRBD2. The V and J ends lost 9 bases and 8 bases, in that order; junction bases with no gene match: 12. The CDR3 is 14 amino acids. Germline V gene sequence: CDR1 MNHEY, CDR2 SVGAGI. Written as DNA, the CDR3 is TGTGCCAGATTAGCGGGATGGGGACGCGATGAGCAGTTCTTC. Residues: CARLAGWGRDEQFF.

This chain uses TRBV19 with TRBJ1-5; D is possibly TRBD1 (6 bases). V lost 1 base to trimming and J lost 6 bases, with 16 bases between them. This CDR3 has 16 residues. Germline CDR1 is LNHDA and CDR2 is SQIVND (reference sequence). The CDR3 loop is CASSIAGVVFSQPQHF. Here the CDR3 DNA reads TGTGCCAGTAGTATAGCAGGGGTGGTTTTCTCTCAGCCCCAGCATTTT.

The chain couples TRBV6-1 to TRBJ2-2, with TRBD2 matching over 7 bases. With V trimmed by 2 bases and J by 4 bases, 13 bases remained unmatched. Germline V gives CDR1 MNHNS, CDR2 SASEGT. The CDR3 covers 18 residues. The CDR3 protein is CASSEIGWGGRLTGELFF. The CDR3 coding sequence is TGTGCCAGCAGTGAAATTGGGTGGGGAGGGCGGCTCACCGGGGAGCTGTTTTTT.

The rearrangement links TRBV18 to TRBJ1-4; 11 nucleotides align to TRBD1. V dropped 4 bases and J dropped 6; count of bases not matched to a gene: 7. The CDR3 contains 16 residues. The germline gives CDR1 KGHSH, CDR2 LQKENI. CDR3 DNA sequence: TGTGCCAGCTCACAAACATTGGGACAGGGGGATGAAAAACTGTTTTTT. It yields the protein CASSQTLGQGDEKLFF.

This sequence joins TRBV13 and TRBJ1-6, with a possible D match to TRBD1 (6 bases). Looked up from germline, CDR1 is PRHDT and CDR2 is FYEKMQ (reference sequence). The CDR3 extends over 16 amino acids. V was pared by 5 bases and J by 8 bases, with 19 bases between. The CDR3 nucleotides are TGTGCCAGCAGCCATCCCGGGACACTAGGGGATTCACCCCTCCACTTT. Translated, it gives CASSHPGTLGDSPLHF. Complete variable domain (other parts from reference TRBV13 and TRBJ1-6): AAGVIQSPRHLIKEKRETATLKCYPIPRHDTVYWYQQGPGQDPQFLISFYEKMQSDKGSIPDRFSAQQFSDYHSELNMSSLELGDSALYFCASSHPGTLGDSPLHFGNGTRLTVT.